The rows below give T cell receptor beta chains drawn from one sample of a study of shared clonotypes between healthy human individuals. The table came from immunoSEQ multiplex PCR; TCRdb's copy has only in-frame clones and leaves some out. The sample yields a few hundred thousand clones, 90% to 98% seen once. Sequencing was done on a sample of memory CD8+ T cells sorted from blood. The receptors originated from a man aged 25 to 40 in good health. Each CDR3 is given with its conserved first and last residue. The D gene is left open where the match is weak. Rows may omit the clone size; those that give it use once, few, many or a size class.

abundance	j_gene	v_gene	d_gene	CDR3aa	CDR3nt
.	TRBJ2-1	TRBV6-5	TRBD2	CASSPSGGNEQFF	TGTGCCAGCAGTCCCTCGGGGGGAAATGAGCAGTTCTTC
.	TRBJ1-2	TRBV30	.	CAWSIGEYYGYTF	TGTGCCTGGAGTATAGGGGAGTACTATGGCTACACCTTC
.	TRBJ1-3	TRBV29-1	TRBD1	CSAGTRKGAGGNTIYF	TGCAGCGCTGGCACACGGAAGGGGGCAGGAGGAAACACCATATATTTT
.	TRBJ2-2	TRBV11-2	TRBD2	CASSPQPRLAGGNTGELFF	TGTGCCAGCAGCCCTCAACCTAGGCTAGCGGGAGGGAACACCGGGGAGCTGTTTTTT
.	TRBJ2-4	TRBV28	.	CASSLGGALLTKNIQYF	TGTGCCAGCAGTTTAGGCGGAGCCCTCTTAACCAAAAACATTCAGTACTTC
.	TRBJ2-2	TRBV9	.	CASSARGQGGELFF	TGTGCCAGCAGCGCGAGAGGGCAAGGCGGGGAGCTGTTTTTT
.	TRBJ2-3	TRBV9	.	CASSGTTYAQYF	TGTGCCAGCAGCGGCACAACCTATGCGCAGTATTTT
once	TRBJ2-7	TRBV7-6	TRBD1	CASSPLDRVSEQYF	TGTGCCAGCAGCCCCCTGGACAGGGTCTCTGAGCAGTACTTC
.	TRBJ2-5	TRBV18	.	CASSLRPGAQETQYF	TGTGCCAGCTCACTGCGACCGGGAGCCCAAGAGACCCAGTACTTC
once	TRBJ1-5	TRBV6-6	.	CASSLGLSNQPQHF	TGTGCCAGCAGTTTGGGATTGAGCAATCAGCCCCAGCATTTT
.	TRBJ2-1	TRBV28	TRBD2	CASRTSAYNEQFF	TGTGCCAGCAGGACTAGCGCCTACAATGAGCAGTTCTTC
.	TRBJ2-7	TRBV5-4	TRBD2	CASSEGLAGPYEQYF	TGTGCCAGCAGCGAAGGACTAGCGGGGCCCTACGAGCAGTACTTC
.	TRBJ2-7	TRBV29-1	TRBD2	CSVEEGASGSHEQYF	TGCAGCGTTGAAGAAGGGGCTAGCGGGAGCCACGAGCAGTACTTC
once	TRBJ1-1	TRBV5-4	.	CASSLVGGGNTEAFF	TGTGCCAGCAGCTTGGTCGGGGGGGGGAACACTGAAGCTTTCTTT
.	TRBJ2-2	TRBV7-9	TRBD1	CASSLIGRQGGWRTGELFF	TGTGCCAGCAGCTTAATCGGTCGACAGGGGGGGTGGAGGACCGGGGAGCTGTTTTTT
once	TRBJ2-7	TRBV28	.	CASSYRLHEQYF	TGTGCCAGCAGTTACCGTCTCCACGAGCAGTACTTC
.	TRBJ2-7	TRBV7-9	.	CASSLAGVYEQYF	TGTGCCAGCAGCTTAGCGGGAGTTTACGAGCAGTACTTC
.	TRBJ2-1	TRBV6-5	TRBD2	CASSIRLAEYNEQFF	TGTGCCAGCAGTATCAGACTAGCGGAATACAATGAGCAGTTCTTC
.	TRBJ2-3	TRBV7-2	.	CASSSILGDTQYF	TGTGCCAGCAGCTCAATATTGGGGGATACGCAGTATTTT
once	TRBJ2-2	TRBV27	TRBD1	CASLTGTGDTGELFF	TGTGCCAGCCTCACCGGGACAGGGGACACCGGGGAGCTGTTTTTT
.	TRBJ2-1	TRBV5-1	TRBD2	CASSAGLAGPYNEQFF	TGCGCCAGCAGCGCCGGACTAGCGGGCCCCTACAATGAGCAGTTCTTC
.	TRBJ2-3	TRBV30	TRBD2	CAWSAGGGTDTQYF	TGTGCCTGGAGCGCGGGAGGGGGCACAGATACGCAGTATTTT
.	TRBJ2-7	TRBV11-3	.	CASSLAASPPFPNEQYF	TGTGCCAGCAGCTTAGCGGCTAGCCCTCCATTTCCAAACGAGCAGTACTTC
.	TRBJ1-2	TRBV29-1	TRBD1	CSVEENLQGDGYTF	TGCAGCGTTGAAGAGAACCTACAGGGGGATGGCTACACCTTC
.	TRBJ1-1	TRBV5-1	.	CASSLNSVTEAFF	TGCGCCAGCAGCTTGAACTCTGTCACTGAAGCTTTCTTT
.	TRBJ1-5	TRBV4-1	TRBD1	CASSHVTGGNQPQHF	TGCGCCAGCAGCCATGTGACAGGGGGCAATCAGCCCCAGCATTTT
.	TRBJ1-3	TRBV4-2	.	CASSRTVDGNTIYF	TGTGCCAGCAGCCGGACAGTCGACGGAAACACCATATATTTT
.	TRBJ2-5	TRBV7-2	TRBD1	CASSVTGGIETQYF	TGTGCCAGCAGCGTGACAGGGGGGATAGAGACCCAGTACTTC
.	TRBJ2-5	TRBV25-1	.	CASSPRVGVGETQYF	TGTGCCAGCAGCCCCCGGGTTGGGGTTGGGGAGACCCAGTACTTC
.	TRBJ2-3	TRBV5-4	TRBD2	CASSMGLAPMGTDTQYF	TGTGCCAGCAGCATGGGACTAGCGCCAATGGGGACAGATACGCAGTATTTT
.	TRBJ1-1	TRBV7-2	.	CASSFRKQGTEAFF	TGTGCCAGCAGCTTCAGAAAACAGGGAACTGAAGCTTTCTTT
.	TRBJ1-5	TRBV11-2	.	CASSLGGYSNQPQHF	TGTGCCAGCAGCTTAGGGGGGTATAGCAATCAGCCCCAGCATTTT
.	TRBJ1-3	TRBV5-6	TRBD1	CASSPGTGGTGNTIYF	TGTGCCAGCAGTCCCGGGACAGGGGGGACTGGAAACACCATATATTTT
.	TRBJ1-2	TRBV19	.	CASSAGLGYGYTF	TGTGCCAGTAGTGCCGGGTTGGGCTATGGCTACACCTTC
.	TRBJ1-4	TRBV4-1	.	CASSQAQSEKLFF	TGCGCCAGCAGCCAAGCCCAGAGCGAAAAACTGTTTTTT
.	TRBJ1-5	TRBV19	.	CASRGGGRNQPQHF	TGTGCCAGCCGGGGGGGCGGTCGCAATCAGCCCCAGCATTTT
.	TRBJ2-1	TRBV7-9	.	CASTLRLVEDNEQFF	TGTGCCAGCACCCTTCGACTAGTAGAAGACAATGAGCAGTTCTTC
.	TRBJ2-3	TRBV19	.	CASSTPTAGGGTTDTQYF	TGTGCCAGTAGTACCCCAACCGCGGGCGGAGGTACCACAGATACGCAGTATTTT
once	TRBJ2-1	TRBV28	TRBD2	CASTPGTSGYNEQFF	TGTGCCAGCACCCCCGGGACTAGCGGCTACAATGAGCAGTTCTTC
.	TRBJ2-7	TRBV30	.	CAWSKKGVYEQYF	TGTGCCTGGAGTAAAAAGGGGGTTTATGAGCAGTACTTC
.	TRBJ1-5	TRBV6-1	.	CASSGGAMSNQPQHF	TGTGCCAGCAGTGGAGGGGCGATGAGCAATCAGCCCCAGCATTTT
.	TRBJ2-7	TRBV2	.	CASRDRIYEQYF	TGTGCCAGCAGGGACCGGATATACGAGCAGTACTTC
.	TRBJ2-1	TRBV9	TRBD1	CASSEAGGRSYNEQFF	TGTGCCAGCAGCGAAGCAGGGGGCCGGTCCTACAATGAGCAGTTCTTC
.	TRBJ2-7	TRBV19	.	CASSMGDSYEQYF	TGTGCCAGTAGTATGGGTGACTCCTACGAGCAGTACTTC
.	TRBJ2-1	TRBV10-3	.	CAISNKDGSSYNEQFF	TGTGCCATCAGTAATAAGGACGGAAGCTCCTACAATGAGCAGTTCTTC
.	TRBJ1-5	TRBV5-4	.	CASSLGGDQPQHF	TGTGCCAGCAGCTTGGGGGGGGATCAGCCCCAGCATTTT
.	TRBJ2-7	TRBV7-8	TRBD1	CASSPGTGSYEQYF	TGTGCCAGCAGCCCAGGGACAGGGTCCTACGAGCAGTACTTC
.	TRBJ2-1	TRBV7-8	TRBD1	CASSVELTGAAYNEQFF	TGTGCCAGCAGCGTCGAATTGACAGGGGCCGCGTACAATGAGCAGTTCTTC
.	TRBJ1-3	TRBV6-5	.	CASYRGGTGNTIYF	TGTGCCAGCTACCGAGGGGGGACTGGAAACACCATATATTTT
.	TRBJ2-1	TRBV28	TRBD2	CASSSGTSGKNNEQFF	TGTGCCAGCAGTTCGGGGACTAGCGGGAAGAACAATGAGCAGTTCTTC
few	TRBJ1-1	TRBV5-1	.	CASSFAGTNTEAFF	TGCGCCAGCAGCTTCGCCGGGACGAACACTGAAGCTTTCTTT
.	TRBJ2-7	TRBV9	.	CASSPGPLYEQYF	TGTGCCAGCAGCCCGGGACCGCTCTACGAGCAGTACTTC